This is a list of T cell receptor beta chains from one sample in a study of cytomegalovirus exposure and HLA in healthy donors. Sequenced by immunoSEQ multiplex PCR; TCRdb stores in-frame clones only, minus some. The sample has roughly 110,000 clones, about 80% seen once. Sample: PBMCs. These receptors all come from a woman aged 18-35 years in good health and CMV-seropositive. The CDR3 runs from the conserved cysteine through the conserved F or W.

CDR3 protein: CASSLDPLRSYEQYF
CDR3 length: 15
V gene: TRBV5-1
J gene: TRBJ2-7

CDR3 protein: CASSSRRAGGGFEQYF
CDR3 length: 16
V gene: TRBV13
J gene: TRBJ2-7

CDR3 protein: CASSYSRQAHTEAFF
CDR3 length: 15
V gene: TRBV6-5
J gene: TRBJ1-1

CDR3 protein: CASSSPGLAPNTGELFF
CDR3 length: 17
V gene: TRBV28
J gene: TRBJ2-2

CDR3 protein: CAIVAGQGLPLMNTEAFF
CDR3 length: 18
V gene: TRBV19
J gene: TRBJ1-1

CDR3 protein: CASSPETGGYEQYF
CDR3 length: 14
V gene: TRBV19
J gene: TRBJ2-7

CDR3 protein: CASSLGGLGQGRMNTEAFF
CDR3 length: 19
V gene: TRBV7-9
J gene: TRBJ1-1

CDR3 protein: CASSIDRQGDSPLHF
CDR3 length: 15
V gene: TRBV19
J gene: TRBJ1-6

CDR3 protein: CASSLTSGSGYEQFF
CDR3 length: 15
V gene: TRBV7-3
J gene: TRBJ2-1

CDR3 protein: CASSWGGRGNEQFF
CDR3 length: 14
V gene: TRBV28
J gene: TRBJ2-1

CDR3 protein: CASSFTGTSGQSYEQYF
CDR3 length: 17
V gene: TRBV7-2
J gene: TRBJ2-7

CDR3 protein: CASSLAWTETPSYEQYF
CDR3 length: 17
V gene: TRBV5-1
J gene: TRBJ2-7

CDR3 protein: CASSLSQPQHF
CDR3 length: 11
V gene: TRBV27
J gene: TRBJ1-5

CDR3 protein: CASSFDREADTQYF
CDR3 length: 14
V gene: TRBV7-9
J gene: TRBJ2-3

CDR3 protein: CASSLSRGWAEAFF
CDR3 length: 14
V gene: TRBV11-3
J gene: TRBJ1-1

CDR3 protein: CASSLDPGREQFF
CDR3 length: 13
V gene: TRBV7-7
J gene: TRBJ2-1

CDR3 protein: CASSLVAGVSYEQYF
CDR3 length: 15
V gene: TRBV11-2
J gene: TRBJ2-7

CDR3 protein: CASSPFHGQGYTGYTF
CDR3 length: 16
V gene: TRBV7-9
J gene: TRBJ1-2

CDR3 protein: CASRRDRKETQYF
CDR3 length: 13
V gene: TRBV6-5
J gene: TRBJ2-5

CDR3 protein: CASSPPGGADTQYF
CDR3 length: 14
V gene: TRBV6-5
J gene: TRBJ2-3

CDR3 protein: CATSRDRPPGEQPQHF
CDR3 length: 16
V gene: TRBV15
J gene: TRBJ1-5

CDR3 protein: CASSLVVRSSGNTIYF
CDR3 length: 16
V gene: TRBV5-4
J gene: TRBJ1-3

CDR3 protein: CASSLGLAVRETQYF
CDR3 length: 15
V gene: TRBV5-4
J gene: TRBJ2-5

CDR3 protein: CASSRSGRASYEQYF
CDR3 length: 15
V gene: TRBV6-6
J gene: TRBJ2-7

CDR3 protein: CASSFGQGDPEQYF
CDR3 length: 14
V gene: TRBV25-1
J gene: TRBJ2-7

CDR3 protein: CASGSSSGPNTGELFF
CDR3 length: 16
V gene: TRBV12-5
J gene: TRBJ2-2

CDR3 protein: CASSAQAGGFPEQYF
CDR3 length: 15
V gene: TRBV6-1
J gene: TRBJ2-7

CDR3 protein: CASSPPARRAGELFF
CDR3 length: 15
V gene: TRBV18
J gene: TRBJ2-2

CDR3 protein: CASSRYLLGSGSEQFF
CDR3 length: 16
V gene: TRBV28
J gene: TRBJ2-1

CDR3 protein: CASSFGSETEAFF
CDR3 length: 13
V gene: TRBV7-9
J gene: TRBJ1-1

CDR3 protein: CASSVPNDYGYTF
CDR3 length: 13
V gene: TRBV28
J gene: TRBJ1-2

CDR3 protein: CASNPRDTDYGYTF
CDR3 length: 14
V gene: TRBV2
J gene: TRBJ1-2

CDR3 protein: CASSSPQGAEGYTF
CDR3 length: 14
V gene: TRBV28
J gene: TRBJ1-2

CDR3 protein: CASSLKLSNEQFF
CDR3 length: 13
V gene: TRBV5-1
J gene: TRBJ2-1

CDR3 protein: CASSFSGYSYNEQFF
CDR3 length: 15
V gene: TRBV7-9
J gene: TRBJ2-1

CDR3 protein: CAWSGLDATNEKLFF
CDR3 length: 15
V gene: TRBV30
J gene: TRBJ1-4

CDR3 protein: CASSDSKRGGYTF
CDR3 length: 13
V gene: TRBV6-4
J gene: TRBJ1-2

CDR3 protein: CASSVDSSTNTGELFF
CDR3 length: 16
V gene: TRBV9
J gene: TRBJ2-2

CDR3 protein: CATSSLYNTEAFF
CDR3 length: 13
V gene: TRBV15
J gene: TRBJ1-1

CDR3 protein: CASSPGTAREQYF
CDR3 length: 13
V gene: TRBV19
J gene: TRBJ2-7

CDR3 protein: CASSLDISNQPQHF
CDR3 length: 14
V gene: TRBV5-1
J gene: TRBJ1-5

CDR3 protein: CASSLSGGLGTYEQYF
CDR3 length: 16
V gene: TRBV27
J gene: TRBJ2-7

CDR3 protein: CASSPGAAYEQYF
CDR3 length: 13
V gene: TRBV6-6
J gene: TRBJ2-7